These 20 T cell receptor beta chains share one sample of origin, sequenced in a study of T cell repertoires in cytomegalovirus infection. TCRdb re-analysed the reads in MiXCR, keeping a single row per CDR3 protein. Of some 800,000 distinct CDR3 sequences in the sample, approximately 32% were seen once. No antigen has been assigned to these receptors. Sequences were derived from cultured CD8+ T cells from PBMCs, sampled from culture after CMV antigen stimulation. The source is a human donor in good health (CMV status not recorded). Some clones in this sample may be carry-over from other donors' samples.

A few counts support this clonotype. The V gene is TRBV5-4, the J gene TRBJ2-1, with D uncertain. The CDR3 contains 14 residues. Germline assignment: CDR1 SGHNT and CDR2 YYREEE (reference sequence). V dropped 4 bases and J dropped 4 bases, with 12 bases sitting between them. CDR3 nucleotide sequence: TGTGCCAGCAGCCCCGGCATCGAGTACAATGAGCAGTTCTTC. Encoded protein: CASSPGIEYNEQFF.

The chain employs TRBV27 and TRBJ2-1, with 9 bases matching TRBD2. The CDR3 spans 16 residues. Trimming at V came to 0 bases and at J to 6 bases, leaving 6 bases not matched to a gene. Germline V CDR1 and CDR2: MNHEY, SMNVEV (reference sequence). CDR3 loop: CASSLSLGLASNEQFF. In nucleotides, the CDR3 is TGTGCCAGCAGTTTATCGTTGGGACTAGCAAGCAATGAGCAGTTCTTC.

This clonotype has at least ten counts. The chain links TRBV12-3 or TRBV12-4 to TRBJ1-4; D is undetermined. This CDR3 is 11 amino acids long. The V end was cut by 6 bases, the J end by 5 bases, with 4 bases between. The CDR3, as DNA: TGTGCCAGCAGCACAAATGAAAAACTGTTTTTT. Protein: CASSTNEKLFF.

The sample holds many counts of this clonotype. J is TRBJ1-5 and V is TRBV11-2; possibly TRBD1 for D (6 bases). Germline lookup yields CDR1 SGHAT and CDR2 FQNNGV. CDR3 length: 15 residues. The V end lost 2 bases, the J end lost 3 bases, and 11 bases lay between the germline ends. The CDR3 DNA follows: TGTGCCAGCAGCTTACGTCAGGGGATCAATCAGCCCCAGCATTTT. This gives the protein CASSLRQGINQPQHF. Full variable domain (missing parts from reference TRBV11-2 and TRBJ1-5): EAGVAQSPRYKIIEKRQSVAFWCNPISGHATLYWYQQILGQGPKLLIQFQNNGVVDDSQLPKDRFSAERLKGVDSTLKIQPAKLEDSAVYLCASSLRQGINQPQHFGDGTRLSIL.

With respect to this clonotype: Given a much more abundant clone one base away, this may be a read error. The chain couples TRBV7-8 to TRBJ2-7, with D tentatively TRBD1 (6 bases). Germline V gene lookup returns CDR1 SGHVS and CDR2 FQNEAQ. The CDR3 contains 18 residues. DNA for the CDR3: TGTGTCAGCAGCTTAGTGGTGACCGGGACACGCGATTTCTACGAGCAGTACTTC. Protein sequence: CVSSLVVTGTRDFYEQYF.

This clonotype showed up just a few times. J is TRBJ1-4 and V is TRBV6-5, with D unresolved. V lost 4 bases and J 3 bases, leaving 12 bases between the germline ends. The V gene's germline CDR1 is MNHEY and CDR2 SVGAGI. This CDR3 is 15 amino acids long. The chain's CDR3 is CASSLRGSANEKLFF. The CDR3 DNA is TGTGCCAGCAGTTTGCGGGGATCGGCTAATGAAAAACTGTTTTTT.

This clonotype was counted a few times. The rearrangement joins TRBV6-6 to TRBJ2-7, with D possibly matching TRBD1 (5 bases). The CDR3 totals 14 residues. The V end was cut by 5 bases, the J end by 4 bases, with 15 bases between. The germline gives CDR1 MNHNY, CDR2 SVGAGI (reference sequence). The CDR3 region is CASSGWAGMYEQYV. The CDR3 DNA sequence: TGTGCCAGCAGTGGCTGGGCAGGGATGTACGAGCAGTACGTC.

This clonotype has a single count. This chain links TRBV12-3 or TRBV12-4 with TRBJ1-4; D is possibly TRBD1 (5 bases). Deletions cut 7 bases from V and 7 bases from J, with 16 bases between. The CDR3 totals 14 residues. Here the CDR3 reads CASTPWGGGEKLFF. The CDR3 DNA sequence: TGTGCCAGCACCCCTTGGGGTGGGGGTGAAAAACTGTTTTTT.

A few counts support this clonotype. This rearrangement joins TRBV6-5 to TRBJ2-7; no reliable D call. Trimming removed 2 bases at V and 6 bases at J, with 23 bases between. Germline lookup yields CDR1 MNHEY and CDR2 SVGAGI. This CDR3 is 17 amino acids long. The CDR3 region has the DNA TGTGCCAGCAGTTACGCAACCACGGCCGAAACCCCCGGCGAGCAGTACTTC. It specifies CASSYATTAETPGEQYF.

This clonotype has only one observation. This chain connects TRBV5-6 to TRBJ2-7; 7 bases match TRBD2. After removal of 6 bases from V and 3 bases from J, the junction contained 3 bases not matched to a gene. The CDR3 extends over 12 amino acids. Germline V gene lookup returns CDR1 SGHDT and CDR2 YYEEEE. CDR3 nucleotide sequence: TGTGCCAGCACGGGGGAGGGCTACGAGCAGTACGTC. It codes for CASTGEGYEQYV.

This chain connects TRBV7-9 to TRBJ1-1, with 8 nucleotides matching TRBD1. Germline CDR1 reads SEHNR; CDR2 reads FQNEAQ (reference sequence). V lost 5 bases to trimming and J lost 4 bases; unmatched junction nucleotides: 12. This CDR3 is 16 amino acids long. CDR3: CASSPHVTGVATEAFF. In nucleotides, the CDR3 is TGTGCCAGCAGCCCCCACGTGACAGGGGTGGCCACTGAAGCTTTCTTT.

The chain is built from TRBV7-2 and TRBJ2-1, with 10 positions matching TRBD1. The CDR3 loop spans 13 amino acids. Trimming removed 6 bases from V and 6 bases from J; junction bases left unmatched: 2. The germline V gene encodes CDR1 SGHTA and CDR2 FQGNSA. CDR3 sequence: CASRGTGANEQFF. DNA of the CDR3: TGTGCCAGCAGGGGGACAGGGGCCAATGAGCAGTTCTTC.

This clonotype was counted at least ten times. CDR3 bases: TGTGCCAGCAGCGCCTCGGAAAATCAGCCCCAGCATTTT. Amino acid sequence: CASSASENQPQHF. The V gene is TRBV7-8, the J gene TRBJ1-5; D gene uncertain. The germline V gene has CDR1 SGHVS and CDR2 FQNEAQ. V was pared by 5 bases and J by 4 bases, with 9 bases between. The CDR3 loop spans 13 amino acids.

The rearrangement joins TRBV5-4 to TRBJ1-2; 7 positions agree with TRBD1. The CDR3 covers 13 residues. Germline V gives CDR1 SGHNT, CDR2 YYREEE (reference sequence). The ends lost 9 bases at V and 8 bases at J; junction bases unmatched: 13. CDR3 loop: CATPTPTGKGYTF. The DNA for the CDR3 is TGTGCCACCCCCACGCCGACAGGGAAGGGCTACACCTTC.

This clonotype came up a few times. V is TRBV6-5 and J is TRBJ1-6, with 10 bases aligning to TRBD1. Per the germline V gene, CDR1 is MNHEY and CDR2 is SVGAGI. This CDR3 has 17 amino acids. Germline trimming cut 0 bases from V and 7 bases from J; bases unmatched to any gene: 6. The CDR3 here is CASSYSGTGDWNSPLHF. As DNA, the CDR3 is TGTGCCAGCAGTTACTCCGGGACAGGGGATTGGAATTCACCCCTCCACTTT.

V and J are TRBV28 and TRBJ2-5, with 14 bases fitting TRBD2. CDR3 size: 14 residues. Germline CDR1 reads MDHEN; CDR2 reads SYDVKM. Trimming took 7 bases from V and 8 from J; bases not matched to a gene: 6. The CDR3 DNA reads as TGTGCCAGCAAGGGGACTAGCGGGGGCCGAACCCAGTACTTC. It specifies CASKGTSGGRTQYF.

This chain joins TRBV12-3 or TRBV12-4 and TRBJ1-1; maybe TRBD1 (5 bases). CDR3 size: 15 residues. V was shortened by 5 bases and J by 2 bases, with 15 bases between the two germline ends. The CDR3 DNA reads TGTGCCAGCAGTGTACCGGGGGGAGGAAACACTGAAGCTTTCTTT. It is translated as CASSVPGGGNTEAFF.

In this sample, this clonotype turned up many times. V gene TRBV6-5 combines with J gene TRBJ2-3; 10 bases map to TRBD2. V lost 7 bases, J lost 1 base, and 2 bases stayed unmatched. This CDR3 comprises 14 residues. Germline V lookup: CDR1 MNHEY, CDR2 SVGAGI. CDR3 region: CASTTSGGTDTQYF. In DNA, the CDR3 is TGTGCCAGCACAACTAGCGGGGGCACAGATACGCAGTATTTT.

This chain uses TRBV6-5 with TRBJ2-7, with 8 nucleotides matching TRBD2. CDR3 length equals 15 residues. Germline values: CDR1 MNHEY, CDR2 SVGAGI. The junction had 6 bases not matched to a gene; V was cut back by 0 bases and J by 5 bases. The CDR3 is CASSYSTGGPDEQYF. Here the CDR3 DNA reads TGTGCCAGCAGTTACTCGACGGGGGGGCCAGACGAGCAGTACTTC.

The V and J genes are TRBV12-3 or TRBV12-4 and TRBJ2-1, with 8 positions matching TRBD1. This CDR3 is 18 amino acids long. The V and J ends lost 5 bases and 4 bases, in that order; junction bases with no gene match: 16. In DNA, the CDR3 is TGTGCCAGCAGTCCCCTCCTCCCGGGCAGGGGGCTTTACAATGAGCAGTTCTTC. Translating gives CASSPLLPGRGLYNEQFF.